This TCR beta chain was sequenced in a study of T cell responses to AZD1222 COVID-19 vaccine. Findings and limits, study-wide: At study baseline, merely about 6 AZD1222 recipients were seropositive.

The CDR3 runs 15 residues. The V gene lost 5 bases and the J gene lost 6 bases, with 17 bases spanning the gap. Germline loops: CDR1 SGHRS, CDR2 YFSETQ. On this clone: Its antigen is as yet unknown.

Sequencing was performed with immunoSEQ multiplex PCR; in TCRdb, only in-frame clones are kept and a portion is missing. In the table there are around 150,000 clones, approximately 90% of which are singletons. The TCR originated in an adult in good health. The sequencing used peripheral blood, collected on day 0 of AZD1222 vaccination. V usage is TRBV5-1 and J usage is TRBJ2-2; D gene uncertain. The CDR3 DNA sequence: TGCGCCAGCAGGGAGAGCTATTCACGGTCCGGGGAGCTGTTTTTT. Protein product: CASRESYSRSGELFF.